This T cell receptor (beta chain) was found in a study of blood T cells in healthy people across ages. Study findings and constraints: Diversity of TCR beta correlated strongly with naive T cell percentage. Age showed a roughly linear inverse relationship with TCR beta diversity per million T cells. Higher diversity and more naive CD4+ cells were features of long-lived donors, compared to aged donors.

Caucasian, healthy and from Russia, the donors were aged between about 6 and 90. A word on this clonotype: Its antigen is unknown. At one of its ends the junction is not consistent with the germline gene, which may arise from a read error.

A second about 7 to 12 cycle PCR used barcoded and J-beta primers. TCRdb analysed the 5' RACE reads with MiXCR anew, one entry per CDR3 protein. The profile shows fewer than 2,000,000 distinct CDR3 sequences, roughly 32% of them singletons. This CDR3 contains 14 residues. The germline V gene encodes CDR1 SGHRS and CDR2 YFSETQ. The source material was blood. The chain joins TRBV5-1 to TRBJ1-4; a weak D match, TRBD1 (5 bases). The clonotype was recovered from a woman in her 30s in good health. The CDR3 bases are TGCGCCAGCAGCTGGGGGAGGGGCAATGGAAAACTGTTTTTT. Translating gives CASSWGRGNGKLFF.